This T cell receptor (beta chain) was documented in a study of T cell repertoires in cytomegalovirus infection. The wider study: Alongside well-studied HLA-B-restricted CMV epitopes, recently identified HLA-C-restricted CMV epitopes were also used. Public signatures in TCR beta pointed to CMV infection and matching HLA type.

This clonotype appeared a few times. The target antigen is unknown. One entry per CDR3 protein results from TCRdb running MiXCR on the reads. This sample has about 220,000 distinct CDR3 sequences, with about 39% found just once. CDR1 LGHNT and CDR2 FRNRAP come from the germline V gene. The CDR3 totals 15 residues. Between the trimmed V and J ends, which lost 0 bases and 1 base, there was a span of 9 bases. Study-level results: The ex vivo response was dominated by HLA-C-restricted CMV-specific TCR beta clonotypes.

The specimen was CD8+ T cells from cultured PBMCs, collected from culture after CMV antigen stimulation. The genes are TRBV12-5 and TRBJ2-5; D is possibly TRBD2 (6 bases). The clonotype comes from a human donor in good health (CMV status not recorded). Some clones in this sample may be carry-over from other donors' samples. The CDR3, as DNA: TGTGCTAGTGGTTTGGTAGGAGGGTTCCAAGAGACCCAGTACTTC. Protein sequence: CASGLVGGFQETQYF.